This note documents a single T cell receptor beta chain sequence. The data stem from a study of PD-1 blockade in classical Hodgkin lymphoma. Relapse after autologous stem cell transplantation occurred in every patient, and brentuximab vedotin exposure varied. Trimming took 1 base from V and 8 from J, leaving 15 bases between them. Germline loops: CDR1 MNHGY, CDR2 SAAAGT. This CDR3 is built from 15 residues. Measured with immunoSEQ multiplex PCR; TCRdb has only the in-frame clones, and not every one. The sample has about 84,000 clones, roughly 90% seen once. This clonotype was sampled from a human donor with classical Hodgkin lymphoma. The V and J genes are TRBV6-8 and TRBJ1-5; D is perhaps TRBD1 (5 bases). The sample was peripheral blood mononuclear cells (PBMCs), taken at baseline. CDR3 sequence reads: CASSYLGQYDEPQHF. CDR3 bases: TGTGCCAGCAGTTACTTGGGGCAGTACGATGAGCCCCAGCATTTT.